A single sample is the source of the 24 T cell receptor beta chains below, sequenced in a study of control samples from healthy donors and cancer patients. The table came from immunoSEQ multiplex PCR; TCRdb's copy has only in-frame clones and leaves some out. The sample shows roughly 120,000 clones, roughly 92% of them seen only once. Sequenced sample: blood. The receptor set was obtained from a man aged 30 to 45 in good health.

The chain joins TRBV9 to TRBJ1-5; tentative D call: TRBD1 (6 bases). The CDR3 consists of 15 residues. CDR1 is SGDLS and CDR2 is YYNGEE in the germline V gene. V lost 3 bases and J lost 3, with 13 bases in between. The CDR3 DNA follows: TGTGCCAGCAGCGCCCTTACAGGGCTCAATCAGCCCCAGCATTTT. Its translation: CASSALTGLNQPQHF.

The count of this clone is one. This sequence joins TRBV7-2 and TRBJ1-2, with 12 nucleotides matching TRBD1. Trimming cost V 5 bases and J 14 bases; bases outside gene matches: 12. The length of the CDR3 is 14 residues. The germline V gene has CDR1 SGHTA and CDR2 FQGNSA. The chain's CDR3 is CASSAMPGQGARTF. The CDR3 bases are TGTGCCAGCAGCGCAATGCCGGGACAGGGGGCGAGAACCTTC.

CDR3 loop: CASSLMTSGSYEQFF. In DNA form, the CDR3 reads TGCGCCAGCAGCTTGATGACTAGCGGTTCCTATGAGCAGTTCTTC. The rearrangement joins TRBV5-1 to TRBJ2-1, with 9 bases aligning to TRBD2. The V gene's germline CDR1 is SGHRS and CDR2 YFSETQ. Trimming removed 1 base from V and 8 bases from J; junction bases left unmatched: 7. The CDR3 has 15 amino acids.

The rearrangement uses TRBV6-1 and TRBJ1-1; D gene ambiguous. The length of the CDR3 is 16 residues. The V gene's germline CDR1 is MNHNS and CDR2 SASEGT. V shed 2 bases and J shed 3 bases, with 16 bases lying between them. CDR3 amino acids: CASSEYYSVTDTEAFF. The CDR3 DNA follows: TGTGCCAGCAGTGAATACTATTCGGTTACGGACACTGAAGCTTTCTTT.

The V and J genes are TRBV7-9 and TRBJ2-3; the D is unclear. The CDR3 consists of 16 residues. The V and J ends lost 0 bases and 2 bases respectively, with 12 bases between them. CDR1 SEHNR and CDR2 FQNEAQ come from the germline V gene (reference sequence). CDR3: CASSLALGISTDTQYF. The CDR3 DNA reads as TGTGCCAGCAGCTTAGCGCTAGGGATTTCCACAGATACGCAGTATTTT.

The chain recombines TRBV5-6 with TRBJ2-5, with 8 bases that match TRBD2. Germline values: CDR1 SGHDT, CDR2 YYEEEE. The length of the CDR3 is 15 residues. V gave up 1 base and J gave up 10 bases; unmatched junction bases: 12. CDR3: CASSLRAGAGGDQYF. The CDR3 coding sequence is TGTGCCAGCAGCTTGCGAGCGGGGGCTGGGGGTGACCAGTACTTC.

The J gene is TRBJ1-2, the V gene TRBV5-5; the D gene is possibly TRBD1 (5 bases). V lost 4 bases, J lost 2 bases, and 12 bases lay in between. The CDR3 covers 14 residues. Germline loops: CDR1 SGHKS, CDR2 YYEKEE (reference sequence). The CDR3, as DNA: TGTGCCAGCAGCCTGTCGGCAGGGAACTATGGCTACACCTTC. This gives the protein CASSLSAGNYGYTF.

The CDR3 coding sequence is TGTGCCAGCAGTTTTCCAGGGGGTCTAGCTTTCTTT. Translation gives CASSFPGGLAFF. The rearrangement joins TRBV12-3 or TRBV12-4 to TRBJ1-1; 7 nucleotides line up with TRBD1. There are 12 residues in the CDR3. Unmatched junction bases numbered 5, after V lost 3 bases and J lost 10 bases.

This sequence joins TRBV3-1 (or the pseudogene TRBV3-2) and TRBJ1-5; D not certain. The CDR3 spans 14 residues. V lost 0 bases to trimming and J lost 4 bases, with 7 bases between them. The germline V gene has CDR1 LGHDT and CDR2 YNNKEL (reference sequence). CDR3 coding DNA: TGTGCCAGCAGCCAAGATGGCGGAAATCAGCCCCAGCATTTT. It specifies CASSQDGGNQPQHF.

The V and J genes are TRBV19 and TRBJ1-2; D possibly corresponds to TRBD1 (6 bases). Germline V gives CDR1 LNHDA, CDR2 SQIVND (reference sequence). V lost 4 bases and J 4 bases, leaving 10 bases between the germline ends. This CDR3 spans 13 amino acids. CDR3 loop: CASSRTVVYGYTF. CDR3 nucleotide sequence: TGTGCCAGTAGTAGGACAGTCGTCTATGGCTACACCTTC.

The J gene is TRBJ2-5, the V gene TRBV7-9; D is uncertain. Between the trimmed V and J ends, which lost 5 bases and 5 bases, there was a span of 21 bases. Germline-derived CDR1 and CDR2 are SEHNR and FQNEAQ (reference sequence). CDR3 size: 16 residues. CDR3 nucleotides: TGTGCCAGCAGCCCTTTTCCTGCGACGGTAGAGGAGACCCAGTACTTC. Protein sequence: CASSPFPATVEETQYF.

This chain's CDR3 is CASSDSQHNEQFF. The CDR3 DNA follows: TGTGCCAGCAGTGATTCCCAGCACAATGAGCAGTTCTTC. V usage is TRBV6-6 and J usage is TRBJ2-1; D uncertain. The germline V and J ends were trimmed by 5 bases and 5 bases, with 10 bases remaining between them. Germline CDR1 MNHNY, CDR2 SVGAGI (reference sequence). The CDR3 is 13 amino acids.

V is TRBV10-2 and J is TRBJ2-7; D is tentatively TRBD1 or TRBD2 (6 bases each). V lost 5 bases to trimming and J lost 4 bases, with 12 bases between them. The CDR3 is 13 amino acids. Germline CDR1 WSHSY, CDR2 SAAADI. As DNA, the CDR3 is TGCGCCAGCAGTTACGGGGGCGGGTACGAGCAGTACTTC. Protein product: CASSYGGGYEQYF.

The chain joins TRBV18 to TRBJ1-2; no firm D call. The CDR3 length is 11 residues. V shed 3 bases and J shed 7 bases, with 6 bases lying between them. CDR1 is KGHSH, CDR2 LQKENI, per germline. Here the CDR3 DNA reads TGTGCCAGCTCACCGGGATCTGGCTACACCTTC. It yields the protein CASSPGSGYTF.

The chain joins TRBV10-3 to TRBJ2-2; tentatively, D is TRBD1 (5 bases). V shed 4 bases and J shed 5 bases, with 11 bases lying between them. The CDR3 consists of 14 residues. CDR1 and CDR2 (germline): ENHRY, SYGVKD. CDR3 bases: TGTGCCATCAGTGGCAGGGTCGAAACCGGGGAGCTGTTTTTT. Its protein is CAISGRVETGELFF.

The CDR3: CASSGWGTGYGYTF. CDR3 DNA: TGTGCCAGCAGTGGTTGGGGGACAGGCTATGGCTACACCTTC. V is TRBV25-1 and J is TRBJ1-2; 8 bases are shared with TRBD1. The CDR3 has 14 residues. The junction had 5 bases not matched to a gene; V was cut back by 4 bases and J by 4 bases. The V gene's germline CDR1 is MGHDK and CDR2 SYGVNS.

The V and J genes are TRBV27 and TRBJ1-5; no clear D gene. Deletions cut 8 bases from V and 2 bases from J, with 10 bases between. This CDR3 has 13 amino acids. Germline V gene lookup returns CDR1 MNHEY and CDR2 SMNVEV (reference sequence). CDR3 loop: CASAARGNQPQHF. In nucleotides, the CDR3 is TGTGCCAGCGCGGCCCGGGGCAATCAGCCCCAGCATTTT.

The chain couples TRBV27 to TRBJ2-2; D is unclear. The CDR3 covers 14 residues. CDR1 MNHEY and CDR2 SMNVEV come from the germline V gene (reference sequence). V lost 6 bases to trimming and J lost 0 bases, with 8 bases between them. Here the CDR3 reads CASSPGPNTGELFF. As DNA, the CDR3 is TGTGCCAGCAGCCCCGGGCCGAACACCGGGGAGCTGTTTTTT.

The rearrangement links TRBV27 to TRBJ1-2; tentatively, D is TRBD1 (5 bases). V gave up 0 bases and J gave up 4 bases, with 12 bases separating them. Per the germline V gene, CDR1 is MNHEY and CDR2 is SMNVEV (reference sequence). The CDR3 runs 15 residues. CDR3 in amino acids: CASSLSGPGSYGYTF. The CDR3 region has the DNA TGTGCCAGCAGTTTATCGGGGCCGGGGTCCTATGGCTACACCTTC.

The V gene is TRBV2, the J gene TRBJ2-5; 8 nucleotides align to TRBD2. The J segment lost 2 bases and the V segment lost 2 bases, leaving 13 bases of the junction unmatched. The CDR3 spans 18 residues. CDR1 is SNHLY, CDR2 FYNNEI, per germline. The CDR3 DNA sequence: TGTGCCAGCAGTGAACTAGTTGGGTCTAGCGGGCGACAAGAGACCCAGTACTTC. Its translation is CASSELVGSSGRQETQYF.

CDR3 DNA sequence: TGTGCCAGCAGTTTCAGACTAGCGCAACGAGGCGAGCAGTACGTC. As protein: CASSFRLAQRGEQYV. V usage is TRBV6-2 or TRBV6-3 and J usage is TRBJ2-7, with 8 bases fitting TRBD2. V gave up 4 bases and J gave up 6 bases; unmatched junction bases: 11. The germline V gene has CDR1 MNHEY and CDR2 SVGEGT. The CDR3 loop spans 15 amino acids.

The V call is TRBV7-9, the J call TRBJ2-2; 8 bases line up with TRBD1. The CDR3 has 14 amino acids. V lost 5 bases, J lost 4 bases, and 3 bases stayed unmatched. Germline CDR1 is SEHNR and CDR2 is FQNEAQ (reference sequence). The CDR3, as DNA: TGTGCCAGCAGCGTGGACAGGGCCACCGGGGAGCTGTTTTTT. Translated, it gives CASSVDRATGELFF.

The CDR3 spells CASSFYEQFF. The CDR3 DNA reads TGTGCCAGCAGTTTTTATGAGCAGTTCTTC. The chain combines TRBV7-2 with TRBJ2-1, with D hard to call. CDR1 is SGHTA and CDR2 is FQGNSA in the germline V gene. This CDR3 comprises 10 residues. The V end lost 6 bases, the J end lost 8 bases, and 5 bases lay between the germline ends. The whole variable domain, remainder taken from reference TRBV7-2 and TRBJ2-1, is GAGVSQSPSNKVTEKGKDVELRCDPISGHTALYWYRQSLGQGLEFLIYFQGNSAPDKSGLPSDRFSAERTGGSVSTLTIQRTQQEDSAVYLCASSFYEQFFGPGTRLTVL.

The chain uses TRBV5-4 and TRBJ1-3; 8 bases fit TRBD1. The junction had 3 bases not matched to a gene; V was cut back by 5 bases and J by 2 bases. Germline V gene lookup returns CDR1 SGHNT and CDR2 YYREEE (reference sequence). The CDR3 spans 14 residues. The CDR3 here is CASRGQGTGNTIYF. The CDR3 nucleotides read TGTGCCAGCAGAGGACAGGGAACTGGAAACACCATATATTTT.